This is a list of T cell receptor beta chains from one sample in a study of T cell responses to AZD1222 COVID-19 vaccine. TCRdb's table, derived via immunoSEQ multiplex PCR, lists solely in-frame clones and lacks some. This table holds about 150,000 clones, about 92% found once. The sample was peripheral blood, taken on day 0 of AZD1222 vaccination. Receptors originate from an adult in good health. Each CDR3 is given with its conserved first and last residue. D genes are given only for firm matches. Size is stated for part of the rows, as once, few or many counts, or as a class when the clone is expanded.

D gene: TRBD1
clone size: once
J gene: TRBJ1-3
V gene: TRBV20-1
CDR3 protein: CSASVAGGANTIYF
CDR3 DNA: TGCAGTGCTAGTGTGGCAGGGGGGGCAAACACCATATATTTT

D gene: TRBD2
clone size: NA
J gene: TRBJ2-1
V gene: TRBV3-1/TRBV3-2
CDR3 protein: CASSGRVEQFF
CDR3 DNA: TGTGCCAGCAGTGGGAGGGTAGAGCAGTTCTTC

D gene: NA
clone size: NA
J gene: TRBJ2-3
V gene: TRBV9
CDR3 protein: CASSVEGGTDTQYF
CDR3 DNA: TGTGCCAGCAGCGTAGAAGGGGGCACAGATACGCAGTATTTT

D gene: NA
clone size: NA
J gene: TRBJ1-3
V gene: TRBV15
CDR3 protein: CATSREWGSGNTIYF
CDR3 DNA: TGTGCCACCAGCAGGGAGTGGGGCTCTGGAAACACCATATATTTT

D gene: NA
clone size: NA
J gene: TRBJ2-1
V gene: TRBV29-1
CDR3 protein: CSVVRGLEQFF
CDR3 DNA: TGCAGCGTGGTTAGGGGCCTTGAGCAGTTCTTC

D gene: NA
clone size: NA
J gene: TRBJ1-2
V gene: TRBV9
CDR3 protein: CASSSWGDYGYTF
CDR3 DNA: TGTGCCAGCAGCTCCTGGGGGGACTATGGCTACACCTTC

D gene: TRBD2
clone size: NA
J gene: TRBJ2-3
V gene: TRBV9
CDR3 protein: CASSSRPPSGSGDTQYF
CDR3 DNA: TGTGCCAGCAGCTCCCGCCCCCCTAGCGGGAGTGGAGATACGCAGTATTTT

D gene: TRBD2
clone size: NA
J gene: TRBJ2-3
V gene: TRBV5-1
CDR3 protein: CASSGGLVGDTQYF
CDR3 DNA: TGCGCCAGCAGCGGGGGACTAGTCGGAGATACGCAGTATTTT

D gene: NA
clone size: NA
J gene: TRBJ2-5
V gene: TRBV6-5
CDR3 protein: CASSSSQETQYF
CDR3 DNA: TGTGCCAGCAGTTCCAGCCAAGAGACCCAGTACTTC

D gene: NA
clone size: once
J gene: TRBJ1-5
V gene: TRBV19
CDR3 protein: CASSIRQTPSKSNQPQHF
CDR3 DNA: TGTGCCAGTAGTATTAGACAAACCCCCAGCAAAAGCAATCAGCCCCAGCATTTT

D gene: NA
clone size: once
J gene: TRBJ2-7
V gene: TRBV12-3/TRBV12-4
CDR3 protein: CASGNFYEQYF
CDR3 DNA: TGTGCCAGCGGGAATTTCTACGAGCAGTACTTC

D gene: TRBD2
clone size: NA
J gene: TRBJ2-7
V gene: TRBV11-3
CDR3 protein: CASSLWRGRALGEQYF
CDR3 DNA: TGTGCCAGCAGCTTATGGCGAGGGAGGGCCCTGGGGGAGCAGTACTTC

D gene: NA
clone size: NA
J gene: TRBJ2-5
V gene: TRBV9
CDR3 protein: CASSVGRGWQTQYF
CDR3 DNA: TGTGCCAGCAGCGTAGGTCGCGGTTGGCAGACCCAGTACTTC

D gene: TRBD1
clone size: once
J gene: TRBJ1-2
V gene: TRBV7-2
CDR3 protein: CASSLGGTGQGYTF
CDR3 DNA: TGTGCCAGCAGCTTAGGGGGGACAGGGCAAGGCTACACCTTC

D gene: NA
clone size: NA
J gene: TRBJ1-2
V gene: TRBV9
CDR3 protein: CASSRREQGNYGYTF
CDR3 DNA: TGTGCCAGCAGCCGCCGTGAGCAGGGTAACTATGGCTACACCTTC

D gene: NA
clone size: NA
J gene: TRBJ2-1
V gene: TRBV11-3
CDR3 protein: CASSLWASDNEQFF
CDR3 DNA: TGTGCCAGCAGCTTATGGGCATCGGACAATGAGCAGTTCTTC

D gene: NA
clone size: NA
J gene: TRBJ2-5
V gene: TRBV7-3
CDR3 protein: CASSWDHQETQYF
CDR3 DNA: TGTGCCAGCAGCTGGGACCACCAAGAGACCCAGTACTTC

D gene: NA
clone size: NA
J gene: TRBJ1-5
V gene: TRBV30
CDR3 protein: CAWKKGGQSNQPQHF
CDR3 DNA: TGTGCCTGGAAGAAGGGAGGACAGAGCAATCAGCCCCAGCATTTT

D gene: NA
clone size: NA
J gene: TRBJ1-1
V gene: TRBV3-1/TRBV3-2
CDR3 protein: CASSPTEAARFF
CDR3 DNA: TGTGCCAGCAGCCCCACGGAAGCCGCTCGGTTCTTT

D gene: NA
clone size: once
J gene: TRBJ1-5
V gene: TRBV19
CDR3 protein: CASSIEPGMRDNQPQHF
CDR3 DNA: TGTGCCAGTAGTATAGAACCAGGGATGAGGGACAATCAGCCCCAGCATTTT

D gene: NA
clone size: few
J gene: TRBJ2-7
V gene: TRBV11-3
CDR3 protein: CASSLDGGGGPYEQYF
CDR3 DNA: TGTGCCAGCAGCTTAGATGGGGGGGGCGGTCCCTACGAGCAGTACTTC

D gene: NA
clone size: NA
J gene: TRBJ2-6
V gene: TRBV5-4
CDR3 protein: CASSLAAGLGANVLTF
CDR3 DNA: TGTGCCAGCAGCTTGGCCGCGGGTCTTGGGGCCAACGTCCTGACTTTC

D gene: NA
clone size: NA
J gene: TRBJ1-2
V gene: TRBV20-1
CDR3 protein: CSASTVSNYGYTF
CDR3 DNA: TGCAGTGCTAGTACAGTTTCTAACTATGGCTACACCTTC

D gene: NA
clone size: NA
J gene: TRBJ1-2
V gene: TRBV7-9
CDR3 protein: CASSLPAGQGMIGYTF
CDR3 DNA: TGTGCCAGCAGCTTACCCGCAGGGCAGGGGATGATTGGCTACACCTTC

D gene: NA
clone size: NA
J gene: TRBJ2-1
V gene: TRBV27
CDR3 protein: CASSSPRGATYNEQFF
CDR3 DNA: TGTGCCAGCAGTTCACCCCGGGGGGCCACCTACAATGAGCAGTTCTTC

D gene: NA
clone size: NA
J gene: TRBJ1-1
V gene: TRBV12-3/TRBV12-4
CDR3 protein: CASSLGQRTEAFF
CDR3 DNA: TGTGCCAGCAGTTTAGGACAGCGGACTGAAGCTTTCTTT

D gene: TRBD1
clone size: NA
J gene: TRBJ2-2
V gene: TRBV19
CDR3 protein: CASRTGTGDTGELFF
CDR3 DNA: TGTGCCAGTAGGACCGGGACAGGGGACACCGGGGAGCTGTTTTTT

D gene: NA
clone size: few
J gene: TRBJ1-3
V gene: TRBV9
CDR3 protein: CASSVGEGFSGNTIYF
CDR3 DNA: TGTGCCAGCAGCGTAGGAGAGGGGTTCTCTGGAAACACCATATATTTT

D gene: TRBD2
clone size: once
J gene: TRBJ2-3
V gene: TRBV2
CDR3 protein: CASSEPGLAGGQKDTQYF
CDR3 DNA: TGTGCCAGCAGCGAACCGGGACTAGCGGGGGGGCAGAAAGATACGCAGTATTTT

D gene: NA
clone size: NA
J gene: TRBJ1-1
V gene: TRBV3-1/TRBV3-2
CDR3 protein: CASSSRVGWTTEAFF
CDR3 DNA: TGTGCCAGCAGCTCGCGTGTGGGATGGACCACTGAAGCTTTCTTT

D gene: NA
clone size: NA
J gene: TRBJ2-7
V gene: TRBV7-2
CDR3 protein: CASSRGAYEQYF
CDR3 DNA: TGTGCCAGCAGCCGGGGGGCTTACGAGCAGTACTTC